This T cell receptor beta chain was identified during a study of PD-1 blockade in classical Hodgkin lymphoma. Findings and caveats of the study: Healthy donors were reported to have higher baseline TCR diversity than newly diagnosed patients.

A note on this clone: Its antigen is not known.

Looked up from germline, CDR1 is SGHRS and CDR2 is YFSETQ. The CDR3 is 13 residues long. Trimming cost V 7 bases and J 2 bases; bases outside gene matches: 4. Time point specified: cycle 4 day 1 (C4D1), after 5 to 7 weeks of nivolumab. In every patient, relapse followed autologous stem cell transplantation, while exposure to brentuximab vedotin differed. Assay: immunoSEQ multiplex PCR; the TCRdb copy retains only in-frame clones and omits some. The table has some 30,000 clones, around 72% seen once. This clonotype was sampled from a human donor with classical Hodgkin lymphoma. The chain has TRBV5-1 and TRBJ2-7; 9 nucleotides line up with TRBD1. This sample comprised peripheral blood mononuclear cells (PBMCs), obtained before the fourth cycle of nivolumab. CDR3 DNA sequence: TGCGCCAGCGGAACAGGGGGCCCCTACGAGCAGTACTTC. This gives the protein CASGTGGPYEQYF.